This T cell receptor beta chain emerged from a study of blood T cell repertoires in COVID-19. Overall study context: PBMCs, B-cell-depleted T cells, or T cells were the source of the cDNA or gDNA that made up the material.

Study processing details: The assay estimated nucleated cells by amplifying reference gene primers. TCRdb keeps only in-frame clones here, not all; method: immunoSEQ multiplex PCR. The V and J calls and clone size are taken from that table; D and trimming were inferred from the DNA. The profile shows some 510,000 clones, roughly 90% of them singletons. Germline-derived CDR1 and CDR2 are SGHRS and YFSETQ. This CDR3 region has 15 residues. V shed 5 bases, J shed 3 bases, and the junction held 7 bases outside the gene matches. Ages ranged from about 18 to 89 years, with residence in about two dozen US areas. Participants had their cohort set by participant-reported clinical history.

V usage is TRBV5-1 and J usage is TRBJ2-7; 11 nucleotides align to TRBD2. The source is a woman aged 40 to 50 who had recovered from COVID-19. The sample taken for sequencing was PBMCs or T cells enriched from blood (not recorded which). The CDR3 loop reads CASRQTSGSNYEQYF. The DNA of the CDR3 is TGCGCCAGCAGACAAACTAGCGGGAGTAACTACGAGCAGTACTTC.